Below, 6 T cell receptor beta chains from the same sample are listed, as sequenced in a study of T cell changes during pregnancy in multiple sclerosis. Clones were sequenced by immunoSEQ multiplex PCR, and TCRdb holds only the in-frame ones, with some missing. The sample lists roughly 40,000 clones; 90% to 95% were seen once. The source was peripheral blood, collected before pregnancy. The receptor source for this set is a female donor with multiple sclerosis, enrolled in a pregnancy study.

The chain links TRBV11-2 to TRBJ2-3, with a weak D call TRBD1 (6 bases). There are 16 residues in the CDR3. Deletions cut 5 bases from V and 2 bases from J, with 17 bases between. Germline CDR1 SGHAT, CDR2 FQNNGV. CDR3 region: CASSSEGDHNTDTQYF. The DNA of the CDR3 is TGTGCCAGCAGCAGCGAGGGGGACCATAACACAGATACGCAGTATTTT.

This chain links TRBV27 with TRBJ2-7; perhaps TRBD2 as D (8 bases). In germline, CDR1 is MNHEY, CDR2 SMNVEV (reference sequence). This CDR3 spans 20 amino acids. V was clipped by 7 bases and J by 1 base, with 32 bases between them. The CDR3 spells CASNDRVPGEAGATSYEQYF. In DNA form, the CDR3 reads TGTGCCAGCAACGACAGGGTCCCTGGAGAAGCGGGAGCTACTTCCTACGAGCAGTACTTC.

This chain connects TRBV12-5 to TRBJ2-7; TRBD1 matches at 7 bases. Germline assignment: CDR1 LGHNT and CDR2 FRNRAP. The ends lost 2 bases at V and 4 bases at J; junction bases unmatched: 2. CDR3 length equals 13 residues. CDR3 DNA sequence: TGTGCTAGTGGTTTGACAGGGGATTACGAGCAGTACTTC. It codes for CASGLTGDYEQYF.

The chain couples TRBV28 to TRBJ2-1; perhaps TRBD2 as D (6 bases). Trimming shortened V by 4 bases and J by 5 bases, and 15 bases separated the two germline ends. Per germline, CDR1 MDHEN and CDR2 SYDVKM. CDR3 length: 15 amino acids. The CDR3 nucleotides read TGTGCCAGCAGTTGGGGTGGGACTGGGGACAATGAGCAGTTCTTC. Translating gives CASSWGGTGDNEQFF.

This chain joins TRBV4-2 and TRBJ2-3; D is ambiguous. This CDR3 contains 14 residues. Germline values: CDR1 LGHNA, CDR2 YNFKEQ. Trimming pared 0 bases from V and 6 bases from J, leaving 10 bases between. This CDR3 is CASSQEAVRDTQYF. Here the CDR3 DNA reads TGTGCCAGCAGCCAAGAGGCGGTCCGGGATACGCAGTATTTT.

The chain links TRBV11-3 to TRBJ1-1; a possible D gene is TRBD1 (5 bases). The CDR3 totals 12 residues. Germline CDR1 SGHNT, CDR2 YENEEA. The germline V and J ends were trimmed by 7 bases and 0 bases, with 6 bases remaining between them. In DNA, the CDR3 is TGTGCCAGCAAGGGGATGAACACTGAAGCTTTCTTT. This sequence encodes CASKGMNTEAFF.